This TCR beta chain was profiled in a study of cytomegalovirus exposure and HLA in healthy donors. Study-level points and caveats: In a later analysis, TCR association rates varied by HLA locus: DRB1 most, HLA-C fewest. HLA-A and HLA-B allele assignments for most subjects were reportedly predicted accurately using TCR beta sequences.

Germline CDR1 and CDR2: LGHNA and YNFKEQ. Trimming cost V 0 bases and J 5 bases, with 8 bases left between them. This CDR3 contains 13 residues. The PCR had 60 Vbeta and 13 Jbeta primers. This table comes from immunoSEQ multiplex PCR, and its TCRdb copy is limited to in-frame clones, with some not included. Among around 190,000 clones listed, under 80% were seen once. Comment on this clone: Its antigen remains unknown.

The chain uses TRBV4-2 and TRBJ2-7; tentative D call: TRBD2 (5 bases). Sample: PBMCs. This sequence was found in a man aged 25 to 45 in good health and CMV-seropositive. The CDR3 region is CASSQDGKNEQYF. The CDR3 DNA follows: TGTGCCAGCAGCCAAGACGGGAAGAACGAGCAGTACTTC.